The 6 T cell receptor beta chains in this list originate from one sample, sequenced in a study of regulatory T cells in long-lasting Graves disease. Building of the TCR beta libraries involved iRepertoire HTBI primers and Arm-PCR of CDR3 regions. TCRdb processed the multiplex PCR reads anew with MiXCR; each CDR3 protein has one entry. The sample carries more than 300,000 distinct CDR3 sequences, roughly 24% recorded once. Time point denoted: persistent/refractory GD, antithyroid drugs over 5 years with positive TRAb. PBMC-extracted RNA yielded the TCR library. Source: peripheral blood mononuclear cells (PBMCs), taken when the disease was refractory, from a patient treated with antithyroid drugs. Receptors were obtained from a woman aged 40 to 50 with Graves disease.

V usage is TRBV11-2 and J usage is TRBJ2-7, with no clear D. The CDR3 is 14 residues long. V dropped 1 base and J dropped 3 bases, with 10 bases sitting between them. CDR1 is SGHAT, CDR2 FQNNGV, per germline. CDR3 nucleotides: TGTGCCAGCAGCTTAGCAGGCAGAAACTACGAGCAGTACTTC. Protein sequence: CASSLAGRNYEQYF.

This clonotype was counted at least ten times. CDR3 sequence (DNA): TGTGCCAGCAGTCTCGAGGGGAGCGGCATCACCGGGGAGCTGTTTTTT. Its protein is CASSLEGSGITGELFF. The gene calls are TRBV28 and TRBJ2-2; either TRBD1 or TRBD2 may supply D (5 bases each). Trimming cost V 5 bases and J 4 bases, with 17 bases left between them. The length of the CDR3 is 16 residues. Germline values: CDR1 MDHEN, CDR2 SYDVKM. The full variable domain, in which reference TRBV28 and TRBJ2-2 provide the parts outside the CDR3, is DVKVTQSSRYLVKRTGEKVFLECVQDMDHENMFWYRQDPGLGLRLIYFSYDVKMKEKGDIPEGYSVSREKKERFSLILESASTNQTSMYLCASSLEGSGITGELFFGEGSRLTVL.

The table lists this clonotype with many counts. V and J are TRBV11-2 and TRBJ2-7, with D perhaps matching TRBD1 (5 bases). V shed 5 bases and J shed 6 bases, with 23 bases lying between them. This CDR3 is 16 amino acids long. Looked up from germline, CDR1 is SGHAT and CDR2 is FQNNGV. The CDR3 reads CASSVPYRPGKCEQYF. The DNA for the CDR3 is TGTGCCAGCAGCGTTCCATATAGACCAGGGAAGTGCGAGCAGTACTTC.

In this sample, this clonotype turned up many times. The V and J genes are TRBV11-3 and TRBJ2-5; D tentatively fits TRBD1 or TRBD2 (5 bases each). The CDR3 sequence is 16 residues long. V gave up 5 bases and J gave up 2 bases, with 18 bases separating them. Germline CDR1 SGHNT, CDR2 YENEEA. The CDR3 spells CASSPAEGQAQETQYF. The CDR3 DNA is TGTGCCAGCAGCCCCGCAGAGGGGCAGGCGCAAGAGACCCAGTACTTC.

This clonotype was picked up many times. The chain couples TRBV28 to TRBJ2-2, with D unresolved. This CDR3 is built from 16 residues. Trimming took 7 bases from V and 5 from J, leaving 20 bases between them. CDR1 and CDR2 (germline): MDHEN, SYDVKM. The CDR3 DNA reads TGTGCCAGCATCGCGCCGGAACTGACCGGTACCGGGGAGCTGTTTTTT. Residues: CASIAPELTGTGELFF.

At least ten counts were recorded for this clonotype. This chain uses TRBV20-1 with TRBJ2-5; D is undetermined. The CDR3 sequence is 12 residues long. Between the trimmed V and J ends, which lost 3 bases and 5 bases, there was a span of 10 bases. Germline V CDR1 and CDR2: DFQATT, SNEGSKA (reference sequence). CDR3 loop: CSASKVQETQYF. CDR3 coding DNA: TGCAGTGCTAGTAAGGTGCAGGAGACCCAGTACTTC.